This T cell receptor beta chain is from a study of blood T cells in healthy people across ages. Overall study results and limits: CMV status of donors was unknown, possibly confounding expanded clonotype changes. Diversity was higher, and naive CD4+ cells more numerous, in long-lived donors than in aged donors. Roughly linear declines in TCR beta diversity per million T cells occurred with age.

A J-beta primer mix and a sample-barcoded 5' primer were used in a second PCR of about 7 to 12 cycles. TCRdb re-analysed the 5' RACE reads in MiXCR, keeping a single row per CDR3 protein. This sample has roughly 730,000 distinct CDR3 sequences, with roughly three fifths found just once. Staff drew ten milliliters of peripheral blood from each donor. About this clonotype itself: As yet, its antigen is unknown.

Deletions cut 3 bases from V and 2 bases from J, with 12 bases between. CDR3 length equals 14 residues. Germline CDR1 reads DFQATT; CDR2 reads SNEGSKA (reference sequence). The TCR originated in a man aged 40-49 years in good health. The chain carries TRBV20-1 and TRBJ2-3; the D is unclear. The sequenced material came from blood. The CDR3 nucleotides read TGCAGTGCTAGTAAGGGTCAGAACACAGATACGCAGTATTTT. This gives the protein CSASKGQNTDTQYF.